The text below deals with one TCR beta chain. Its antigen is still unknown. These data come from a study of Graves' ophthalmopathy and Graves' hyperthyroidism. The CDR3 covers 13 residues. Germline V gives CDR1 GTSNPN, CDR2 SVGIG (reference sequence). With 0 bases removed from V and 5 bases from J, the gap between germline ends came to 10 bases. Other autoimmune diseases, uncontrolled infections, pregnancy or lactation led to the exclusion of patients. RNA served as the template for amplifying TCR beta CDR3 regions. First-round RT-PCR with HTBI primers preceded a second-round multiplex PCR. TCRdb called the multiplex PCR reads again in MiXCR, with one record for every CDR3 protein. The repertoire holds about 740,000 distinct CDR3 sequences, 40% seen once, with approximately 43% in the top ten. Findings and caveats of the study: Blood samples also showed most expanded thyroid clonotypes exceeding 0.001 frequency.

This clonotype was sampled from an adult man with Graves' ophthalmopathy. The V and J genes are TRBV30 and TRBJ2-5; D not resolved. The sequencing sample was made of peripheral blood. The CDR3 DNA sequence: TGTGCCTGGAGTGTACTCCTAGGGGAGACCCAGTACTTC. Amino acids: CAWSVLLGETQYF.